This T cell receptor (beta chain) appears in the sequencing data of a study of T cell responses to AZD1222 COVID-19 vaccine listed by TCRdb under 2021. For the wider study: AZD1222 recipients given second doses at about 4 weeks or at about 12 weeks were pooled, since spike-specific TCR depth and breadth were not found to differ between the two schedules. Enrollment into the trials was organized by age into subgroups of 18-55, 56-69 and 70-plus years, and those subgroups contained roughly 150, 30 and 60 TCR-sequenced participants, respectively. A total of under 250 trial participants underwent TCR sequencing, of whom about 210 had received two doses of AZD1222 and 26 had received two doses of the MenACWY control vaccine. The study at large found these results: Participants were mostly white British and included more females than males, and it was suggested by the authors that clonal diversity may have been underestimated. The whole spike protein was spanned by vaccine-associated CD4 TCRs, and dominant responses were seen in regions 160-218 and 743-854. Spike-specific TCR breadth and depth rose significantly after two AZD1222 doses compared with day 0 and with MenACWY recipients. Conclusions about previously exposed vaccinees are limited, since just a handful of AZD1222 recipients were seropositive for SARS-CoV-2 at baseline. The 56-69-year group was small, and its depth increase did not reach significance, likely because of low power. Reportedly, almost half of the unique spike-specific TCRs recognized epitopes lying outside the regions that are mutated in the B.1.351 and B.1.1.7 variants. Because no day 14 peak-response samples were available, repertoires were characterized only after the peak T cell response.

This sample's time point label indicates: baseline before first vaccination. Vaccinee samples were obtained from the UK trials COV001 and COV002, which included a single-blind randomized controlled phase 2/3 trial of AZD1222 (ChAdOx1 nCoV-19) in healthy adults. For TCRbeta chain sequencing, PBMC samples from trial participants were taken at day 0 and at day 28 after the second dose. This clone has only one observation. Its antigen is still unknown. One base away there is no much larger clone; base qualities are not given. The CDR3 regions of human TCRbeta chains were analyzed by immunosequencing. In the source study's methods: Repertoire TCRs were checked for matches against a reference library of SARS-CoV-2-specific TCRs that had been generated using the MIRA antigen-specificity platform. Breadth was defined as the fraction of unique TCRs that were SARS-CoV-2-associated. Depth was defined as the fraction of total T cells that were SARS-CoV-2-associated. Using the MIRA data, each spike-specific TCR was mapped to the spike region that the TCR reacts to and placed in a CD4 or CD8 class. Log10-transformed breadth and depth values were compared by one-way ANOVA with Sidak's multiple comparisons tests. This is the immuneACCESS table as TCRdb keeps it, with only in-frame sequences that have V and J called. A part of the clones is gone; compared with another copy, unresolved V genes explain less than half, and the rest is unexplained. V and J calls plus clone size are reproduced from that table; the DNA served to infer D and trimming. The sample has around 100,000 clones on record, 70% to 90% of them singletons. 4% to 6% of the sample is taken by the ten largest.

Including cysteine and phenylalanine, the CDR3 has 13 amino acids. Only the CDR3 portion is preserved as DNA: 39 bases, with reading frame beginning at the first base. CDR1 and CDR2 are read off the germline V gene (reference sequence) as SEHNR and FQNEAQ. For this chain, trimming is 5 bases at the V end and 3 bases at the J end, and the number of junction bases without a gene match is 4. Sequenced material: peripheral blood, taken on day 0 of AZD1222 vaccination. This clonotype was sampled from an adult in good health. The sequence joins TRBV7-9 to TRBJ2-7; 7 middle bases align to TRBD1. CDR3 sequence: CASSGWDSYEQYF. The bases are TGTGCCAGCAGCGGATGGGACAGCTACGAGCAGTACTTC.